The 22 T cell receptor beta chains listed next were all sequenced from one sample in a study of cytomegalovirus exposure and HLA in healthy donors. Primers for the PCR totalled 60 Vbeta and 13 Jbeta. Assay used: immunoSEQ multiplex PCR; TCRdb lists only in-frame clones, some missing. The sample totals 30,000 to 40,000 clones. Sequencing was performed on PBMCs. These receptors were collected from a woman aged 35 to 49 in good health and CMV-seropositive.

This rearrangement joins TRBV29-1 to TRBJ1-2; no clear D. Trimming shortened V by 6 bases and J by 4 bases, and 9 bases separated the two germline ends. The CDR3 contains 11 residues. Germline V lookup: CDR1 SQVTM, CDR2 ANQGSEA. The DNA for the CDR3 is TGCAGCGTGAGCGCGGCCTATGGCTACACCTTC. As protein: CSVSAAYGYTF.

The chain employs TRBV27 and TRBJ1-2; 8 bases map to TRBD1. Losses at the gene ends were 6 bases for V and 4 bases for J; bases not matched to a gene: 13. Germline V gives CDR1 MNHEY, CDR2 SMNVEV (reference sequence). CDR3 length: 16 residues. The CDR3 here is CASRLQGQGQGYGYTF. The CDR3, as DNA: TGTGCCAGCAGACTTCAAGGACAGGGACAAGGCTATGGCTACACCTTC.

This sequence joins TRBV2 and TRBJ2-7, with 9 bases matching TRBD2. V gave up 0 bases and J gave up 4 bases; unmatched junction bases: 7. Germline CDR1 is SNHLY and CDR2 is FYNNEI. This CDR3 is 16 amino acids long. CDR3 region: CASSEAASGTGYEQYF. The CDR3 coding sequence is TGTGCCAGCAGTGAAGCCGCTAGCGGGACGGGTTACGAGCAGTACTTC.

The chain has TRBV2 and TRBJ2-2; 8 bases are shared with TRBD2. V lost 6 bases and J lost 0; bases outside the gene matches: 6. The CDR3 contains 16 residues. Germline CDR1 is SNHLY and CDR2 is FYNNEI. In nucleotides, the CDR3 is TGTGCCAGCAGAGGCCAGGGACTAGCGAACACCGGGGAGCTGTTTTTT. Protein product: CASRGQGLANTGELFF. Variable domain in full (rest from reference TRBV2 and TRBJ2-2): EPEVTQTPSHQVTQMGQEVILRCVPISNHLYFYWYRQILGQKVEFLVSFYNNEISEKSEIFDDQFSVERPDGSNFTLKIRSTKLEDSAMYFCASRGQGLANTGELFFGEGSRLTVL.

In terms of frequency, this clone is medium-sized. The J gene is TRBJ2-7, the V gene TRBV5-1; 7 positions agree with TRBD1. The CDR3 sequence is 13 residues long. The ends lost 4 bases at V and 2 bases at J; junction bases unmatched: 3. Germline CDR1 and CDR2: SGHRS and YFSETQ. The CDR3 DNA reads TGCGCCAGCAGCGTCGGGACAGCCTACGAGCAGTACTTC. Its protein product is CASSVGTAYEQYF.

V gene TRBV11-2 combines with J gene TRBJ2-7; 10 bases align to TRBD2. Trimming at V came to 1 base and at J to 3 bases, leaving 6 bases not matched to a gene. Germline CDR1 and CDR2: SGHAT and FQNNGV. The CDR3 spans 16 residues. The CDR3 protein is CASSLGRTSGHYEQYF. The CDR3 DNA reads as TGTGCCAGCAGCTTAGGGAGGACTAGCGGCCACTACGAGCAGTACTTC. The variable domain in full, with the rest retrieved from reference TRBV11-2 and TRBJ2-7, is EAGVAQSPRYKIIEKRQSVAFWCNPISGHATLYWYQQILGQGPKLLIQFQNNGVVDDSQLPKDRFSAERLKGVDSTLKIQPAKLEDSAVYLCASSLGRTSGHYEQYFGPGTRLTVT.

The chain combines TRBV6-1 with TRBJ1-1; D unclear. CDR3 size: 12 residues. Germline CDR1 MNHNS, CDR2 SASEGT. V lost 8 bases, J lost 7 bases, and 14 bases lay in between. The CDR3 DNA is TGTGCCAGCTTTCGTGTCGATAGTGAAGCTTTCTTT. It encodes CASFRVDSEAFF.

This chain joins TRBV7-9 and TRBJ2-3, with 8 bases matching TRBD2. In germline, CDR1 is SEHNR, CDR2 FQNEAQ (reference sequence). V lost 2 bases, J lost 2 bases, and 6 bases stayed unmatched. The CDR3 is 16 amino acids. CDR3 loop: CASSLIIAGHTDTQYF. CDR3 DNA sequence: TGTGCCAGCAGCTTAATCATAGCGGGACACACAGATACGCAGTATTTT. The full variable domain, completed using reference TRBV7-9 and TRBJ2-3, is DTGVSQNPRHKITKRGQNVTFRCDPISEHNRLYWYRQTLGQGPEFLTYFQNEAQLEKSRLLSDRFSAERPKGSFSTLEIQRTEQGDSAMYLCASSLIIAGHTDTQYFGPGTRLTVL.

This chain uses TRBV6-1 with TRBJ2-7; TRBD1 aligns across 7 bases. The CDR3 runs to 14 residues. Per germline, CDR1 MNHNS and CDR2 SASEGT. V lost 6 bases, J lost 3 bases, and 8 bases stayed unmatched. CDR3 residues: CASRARQGIYEQYF. The CDR3 DNA follows: TGTGCCAGCAGGGCCAGACAGGGTATCTACGAGCAGTACTTC.

Remarks on this clone: The junction and the germline gene differ at one end; a read error may be behind it. The rearrangement uses TRBV6-1 and TRBJ1-2, with a weak D call TRBD1 (5 bases). The CDR3 is made up of 13 amino acids. CDR1 is MNHNS and CDR2 is SASEGT in the germline V gene. CDR3 protein: CASSPRGDYGHTF. The CDR3 DNA reads as TGTGCCAGCAGTCCTCGAGGGGACTATGGCCACACCTTC.

The chain carries TRBV5-4 and TRBJ2-1, with a possible D match to TRBD2 (6 bases). This CDR3 contains 15 residues. V lost 3 bases and J 5 bases, leaving 15 bases between the germline ends. Per germline, CDR1 SGHNT and CDR2 YYREEE (reference sequence). The CDR3 nucleotides are TGTGCCAGCAGCTCCCCTCGGACTAAGAACAATGAGCAGTTCTTC. As protein: CASSSPRTKNNEQFF.

Remarks on this clone: One end of the junction fails to match germline, which may point to a read error. The V and J genes are TRBV27 and TRBJ1-2, with 10 bases matching TRBD1. The CDR3 has 12 residues. CDR1 is MNHEY and CDR2 is SMNVEV in the germline V gene (reference sequence). As DNA, the CDR3 is TGTGCCAGCAGCACGACAGGGGGCGCCGAGTTTTTC. This codes for CASSTTGGAEFF.

The V call is TRBV30, the J call TRBJ2-7; 7 bases agree with TRBD1. The CDR3 sequence is 12 residues long. The germline V gene has CDR1 GTSNPN and CDR2 SVGIG (reference sequence). The V gene end was trimmed by 6 bases and the J gene end by 5 bases; junction bases not matched to a gene: 7. DNA of the CDR3: TGTGCCTGCTTAGACAGGGCCCACGAGCAGTACTTC. This sequence encodes CACLDRAHEQYF.

This chain joins TRBV28 and TRBJ2-5; D is possibly TRBD2 (6 bases). The CDR3 covers 13 residues. The germline V gene encodes CDR1 MDHEN and CDR2 SYDVKM. The V and J ends lost 2 bases and 5 bases respectively, with 9 bases between them. DNA for the CDR3: TGTGCCAGCAGTTTAGCGGGAAGGGAGACCCAGTACTTC. It specifies CASSLAGRETQYF.

The chain combines TRBV6-6 with TRBJ2-7; TRBD2 agrees at 10 bases. This CDR3 contains 14 residues. V trimming: 4 bases; J trimming: 2 bases; junction bases outside the gene matches: 2. The V gene's germline CDR1 is MNHNY and CDR2 SVGAGI (reference sequence). CDR3 nucleotide sequence: TGTGCCAGCAGTTTTCTAGCGGGAGCCTACGAGCAGTACTTC. Translating gives CASSFLAGAYEQYF.

The V gene is TRBV4-3, the J gene TRBJ1-3; D is uncertain. The V and J ends lost 3 bases and 3 bases respectively, with 15 bases between them. Germline CDR1 and CDR2: LGHNA and YSLEER. This CDR3 has 16 amino acids. The CDR3 loop reads CASSQPLDSSGNTIYF. Here the CDR3 DNA reads TGCGCCAGCAGCCAGCCTCTGGACTCGAGTGGAAACACCATATATTTT.

V is TRBV5-1 and J is TRBJ2-3; 9 bases are a match to TRBD2. The ends lost 2 bases at V and 6 bases at J; junction bases unmatched: 10. From germline, CDR1 is SGHRS and CDR2 YFSETQ. This CDR3 has 16 amino acids. The CDR3 DNA follows: TGCGCCAGCAGCTTAGGGGCGGGAGGGCCTGGGGATACGCAGTATTTT. Amino acid sequence: CASSLGAGGPGDTQYF.

This rearrangement joins TRBV5-1 to TRBJ2-3, with D tentatively TRBD2 (6 bases). The CDR3 runs 14 residues. V gave up 4 bases and J gave up 6 bases, with 15 bases separating them. The germline V gene encodes CDR1 SGHRS and CDR2 YFSETQ. The CDR3 nucleotides are TGCGCCAGCAGCCCCCTGCGGGATGGGGATACGCAGTATTTT. Protein sequence: CASSPLRDGDTQYF.

This clone is deemed medium-sized by its frequency. The V and J genes are TRBV27 and TRBJ1-2; tentatively, D is TRBD1 (5 bases). CDR1 and CDR2 (germline): MNHEY, SMNVEV (reference sequence). The CDR3 sequence is 13 residues long. Trimming took off 6 bases at V and 4 bases at J, with 12 bases between the two ends. CDR3 region: CASSPLDSYGYTF. The CDR3 DNA reads TGTGCCAGCAGCCCCTTAGACAGCTATGGCTACACCTTC.

This chain connects TRBV5-1 to TRBJ2-3; 11 positions agree with TRBD2. Germline V gene data show CDR1 as SGHRS and CDR2 as YFSETQ. Germline trimming cut 0 bases from V and 5 bases from J; bases unmatched to any gene: 2. The CDR3 runs 15 residues. Here the CDR3 reads CASSLEGLAEDTQYF. DNA of the CDR3: TGCGCCAGCAGCTTGGAGGGACTAGCGGAAGATACGCAGTATTTT. The full variable domain, rest sourced from reference TRBV5-1 and TRBJ2-3, is KAGVTQTPRYLIKTRGQQVTLSCSPISGHRSVSWYQQTPGQGLQFLFEYFSETQRNKGNFPGRFSGRQFSNSRSEMNVSTLELGDSALYLCASSLEGLAEDTQYFGPGTRLTVL.

The rearrangement joins TRBV7-9 to TRBJ1-2; 8 bases are shared with TRBD1. This CDR3 spans 14 amino acids. The V gene's germline CDR1 is SEHNR and CDR2 FQNEAQ (reference sequence). V lost 5 bases, J lost 8 bases, and 10 bases stayed unmatched. CDR3 nucleotides: TGTGCCAGCAGCCAATCCGCAGGGGGCGCCGGCTACACCTTC. It yields the protein CASSQSAGGAGYTF.

The rearrangement links TRBV7-3 to TRBJ2-5; D may be TRBD2 (6 bases). Germline CDR1 SGHTA, CDR2 FQGTGA. Trimming took off 5 bases at V and 5 bases at J, with 18 bases between the two ends. The CDR3 runs to 15 residues. The CDR3 loop reads CASSPYWGRRETQYF. The CDR3 coding sequence is TGTGCCAGCAGCCCATATTGGGGGAGGAGGGAGACCCAGTACTTC.